This T cell receptor (delta chain) was sequenced for a study of γδ T cells in repeated Plasmodium falciparum infection. Study-level information: Sampling occurred at baseline, pre-infection for selected infections, and 21 days post-infection. Some Malian samples span acute malaria episodes; others come from no-transmission periods.

J gave up 4 bases and V 0 bases, and 32 bases lay outside the gene matches. Germline values: CDR1 TSWWSYY, CDR2 QGS. CDR3 length: 24 amino acids. This clone was observed a few times. What it recognizes is unknown. TCRdb pairs this DNA with a much larger clone's protein that differs at residue 19, likely a read error; the protein shown was translated from the DNA. Whole-study results and caveats: Donors in Mali lived in a small rural village, largely one ethnic group.

Gammadelta T cells were flow-sorted from PBMC into Vgamma9/Vdelta2+ and Vdelta2-negative populations for bulk analysis. TCRdb reapplied CATT to the multiplex PCR reads. The sample records 80,000 to 95,000 delta-chain clones, 1.4% to 1.5% being singletons. This chain connects TRDV1 to TRDJ1; 7 bases fit TRDD3. As TCRdb names no J gene, one was assigned here on the basis of a DNA match to germline. Material for sequencing was gamma-delta T cells from blood. This receptor was obtained from a pool of human donors (malaria-infected and uninfected, not separated). CDR3 nucleotide sequence: TGTGCTCTTGGGGAACTCGGGGAGCCCCCACCGAGATCCTCCGGGGGATGTTACATCGATAAACTCATCTTT. Amino acid sequence: CALGELGEPPPRSSGGCYIDKLIF.